The 30 T cell receptor beta chains below come from one sample, sequenced in a study of human T cells and chemical hapten exposure. MiXCR, run by TCRdb on the RACE reads, gives a single entry per CDR3 protein. The sample has nearly 80,000 distinct CDR3 sequences; 10% to 13% are singletons. The time point is: patch test 1, 2 weeks after DPC sensitization. Treatment specified: therapeutic diphenylcyclopropenone sensitization with weekly scalp DPC. The sample was whole blood, taken in connection with sensitization to the hapten diphenylcyclopropenone (DPC). These receptors came from a woman aged 50 to 60 with alopecia areata. Some clones in this sample may be carry-over from other donors' samples.

The sample holds a few counts of this clonotype. V is TRBV7-6 and J is TRBJ1-3; 8 positions agree with TRBD1. CDR3 length equals 15 residues. The junction had 6 bases not matched to a gene; V was cut back by 8 bases and J by 0 bases. CDR1 is SGHVS, CDR2 FNYEAQ, per germline. The CDR3 nucleotides read TGTGCCAGCCCCGGACAGGGCGACTCTGGAAACACCATATATTTT. Its protein is CASPGQGDSGNTIYF.

The V gene is TRBV6-5, the J gene TRBJ2-5; weak D call: TRBD2 (5 bases). V lost 0 bases and J lost 4, with 18 bases in between. CDR3 size: 17 residues. In germline, CDR1 is MNHEY, CDR2 SVGAGI. The CDR3 nucleotides read TGTGCCAGCAGTTACTCTTCGGCCTCAGCTGGGAGAGAGACCCAGTACTTC. Its protein product is CASSYSSASAGRETQYF.

This clonotype was counted a few times. The rearrangement joins TRBV11-1 to TRBJ2-2; D unclear. Trimming shortened V by 5 bases and J by 5 bases, and 15 bases separated the two germline ends. Germline loops: CDR1 SGHAT, CDR2 FQDESV (reference sequence). The CDR3 extends over 15 amino acids. CDR3 nucleotides: TGTGCCAGCAGCCAAGGTCGAGCGTTAACCGGGGAGCTGTTTTTT. This sequence encodes CASSQGRALTGELFF. The full variable domain, its missing parts supplied by reference TRBV11-1 and TRBJ2-2, is EAEVAQSPRYKITEKSQAVAFWCDPISGHATLYWYRQILGQGPELLVQFQDESVVDDSQLPKDRFSAERLKGVDSTLKIQPAELGDSAMYLCASSQGRALTGELFFGEGSRLTVL.

This clonotype was seen a handful of times. The V call is TRBV29-1, the J call TRBJ2-5; D possibly corresponds to TRBD2 (5 bases). V lost 8 bases to trimming and J lost 5 bases, with 18 bases between them. The CDR3 spans 13 residues. CDR1 SQVTM and CDR2 ANQGSEA come from the germline V gene. The DNA of the CDR3 is TGCAGCTCCCGGGGTATTCGATGGGAGACCCAGTACTTC. This sequence encodes CSSRGIRWETQYF.

The chain links TRBV5-1 to TRBJ2-5; 13 bases agree with TRBD2. Per the germline V gene, CDR1 is SGHRS and CDR2 is YFSETQ. The length of the CDR3 is 15 residues. V lost 4 bases to trimming and J lost 4 bases; unmatched junction nucleotides: 4. This CDR3 reads CASSAGLAGSETQYF. The CDR3, as DNA: TGCGCCAGCAGCGCGGGACTAGCGGGATCAGAGACCCAGTACTTC.

V usage is TRBV19 and J usage is TRBJ2-5, with TRBD2 matching 9 bases. The CDR3 sequence is 16 residues long. In germline, CDR1 is LNHDA, CDR2 SQIVND (reference sequence). V shed 4 bases and J 1 base; nucleotides not matched to a gene: 7. CDR3 DNA: TGTGCCAGTAGTACCGGACTAGCGAGGGGCCAAGAGACCCAGTACTTC. This encodes CASSTGLARGQETQYF.

This clonotype has just a few counts. The chain links TRBV3-1 to TRBJ2-7; D not resolved. V was shortened by 1 base and J by 7 bases, with 11 bases between the two germline ends. CDR3 length: 13 amino acids. The V gene's germline CDR1 is LGHDT and CDR2 YNNKEL (reference sequence). In nucleotides, the CDR3 is TGTGCCAGCAGCCAAGCCCGAACTGGTGAGCAGTACTTC. Protein: CASSQARTGEQYF.

There are a few counts of this clonotype. The J gene is TRBJ2-5, the V gene TRBV29-1; weak D call: TRBD2 (5 bases). CDR3 length equals 13 residues. CDR1 and CDR2 from the germline V gene are SQVTM and ANQGSEA. Trimming pared 0 bases from V and 4 bases from J, leaving 9 bases between. Written as DNA, the CDR3 is TGCAGCGTTGAAGATCGCGGGTTAGAGACCCAGTACTTC. This translates into CSVEDRGLETQYF. Together with reference TRBV29-1 and TRBJ2-5, the CDR3 gives the full variable domain: SAVISQKPSRDICQRGTSLTIQCQVDSQVTMMFWYRQQPGQSLTLIATANQGSEATYESGFVIDKFPISRPNLTFSTLTVSNMSPEDSSIYLCSVEDRGLETQYFGPGTRLLVL.

This clonotype was seen a few times. The gene calls are TRBV3-1 and TRBJ2-5; 10 bases match TRBD1. V was clipped by 4 bases and J by 4 bases; unmatched bases: 6. This CDR3 comprises 15 residues. Germline values: CDR1 LGHDT, CDR2 YNNKEL (reference sequence). In nucleotides, the CDR3 is TGTGCCAGCAGCCGGGGGACAGGGGTTCGAGAGACCCAGTACTTC. Translation: CASSRGTGVRETQYF.

The chain employs TRBV5-6 and TRBJ1-4; a possible D gene is TRBD1 (6 bases). Germline assignment: CDR1 SGHDT and CDR2 YYEEEE. The CDR3 covers 15 residues. V lost 4 bases and J 4 bases, leaving 14 bases between the germline ends. The CDR3 DNA reads as TGTGCCAGCAGCCTACAGGGTCTGGGTAATGAAAAACTGTTTTTT. Its protein product is CASSLQGLGNEKLFF.

This rearrangement joins TRBV10-1 to TRBJ2-7, with D perhaps matching TRBD2 (5 bases). From germline, CDR1 is WNHNN and CDR2 SYGVQD (reference sequence). The CDR3 length is 14 residues. Trimming removed 4 bases from V and 2 bases from J, with 12 bases in between. The CDR3 loop is CASSAGGGAYEQYF. The CDR3 coding sequence is TGCGCCAGCAGTGCCGGTGGAGGCGCCTACGAGCAGTACTTC.

V and J are TRBV5-1 and TRBJ2-3, with 10 bases identical to TRBD2. V trimming: 4 bases; J trimming: 4 bases; junction bases outside the gene matches: 12. Germline assignment: CDR1 SGHRS and CDR2 YFSETQ. CDR3 length equals 17 residues. CDR3 amino acids: CASSPSAIAGGADTQYF. CDR3 sequence (DNA): TGCGCCAGCAGCCCTTCGGCTATAGCGGGAGGCGCAGATACGCAGTATTTT.

J is TRBJ2-1 and V is TRBV7-8, with 8 bases that match TRBD2. CDR1 SGHVS and CDR2 FQNEAQ come from the germline V gene. Trimming removed 3 bases from V and 6 bases from J; junction bases left unmatched: 4. The CDR3 contains 14 residues. CDR3 residues: CASSFAGTSNEQFF. CDR3 in DNA: TGTGCCAGCAGCTTTGCAGGGACTAGCAATGAGCAGTTCTTC.

This CDR3 reads CASSRGQLNTEAFF. CDR3 coding DNA: TGTGCCAGCAGCAGGGGACAGTTGAACACTGAAGCTTTCTTT. The chain links TRBV5-4 to TRBJ1-1; 7 bases match TRBD1. Per the germline V gene, CDR1 is SGHNT and CDR2 is YYREEE (reference sequence). The J segment lost 0 bases and the V segment lost 4 bases, leaving 3 bases of the junction unmatched. This CDR3 contains 14 residues.

This clonotype was observed a few times. The gene calls are TRBV29-1 and TRBJ2-4; no clear D. V gave up 3 bases and J gave up 0 bases, with 9 bases separating them. The CDR3 totals 14 residues. CDR1 and CDR2 from the germline V gene are SQVTM and ANQGSEA. The CDR3: CSVETALAKNIQYF. CDR3 sequence (DNA): TGCAGCGTTGAGACTGCCCTAGCCAAAAACATTCAGTACTTC.

Only a few counts were recorded for this clonotype. This chain links TRBV24-1 with TRBJ1-2; D not certain. CDR1 is KGHDR, CDR2 SFDVKD, per germline. The CDR3 is 15 residues long. Trimming pared 4 bases from V and 3 bases from J, leaving 14 bases between. Written as DNA, the CDR3 is TGTGCCACCAGTGACAATGGACCGATCTACTATGGCTACACCTTC. Encoded protein: CATSDNGPIYYGYTF.

This clonotype appeared a few times. This chain joins TRBV5-4 and TRBJ2-5; D remains unclear. Trimming pared 4 bases from V and 5 bases from J, leaving 15 bases between. The germline CDR1 and CDR2 sequences are SGHNT and YYREEE (reference sequence). CDR3 length: 14 residues. CDR3 residues: CASSPTGNGETQYF. CDR3 in DNA: TGTGCCAGCAGCCCAACCGGAAACGGGGAGACCCAGTACTTC.

This clonotype has just a few counts. The J gene is TRBJ2-1, the V gene TRBV4-2; the match to TRBD2 covers 8 bases. The V and J ends lost 4 bases and 8 bases, in that order; junction bases with no gene match: 10. The germline CDR1 and CDR2 sequences are LGHNA and YNFKEQ. The CDR3 totals 15 residues. The DNA for the CDR3 is TGTGCCAGCAGCCTGGATGCGGGAGGATCAGATGAGCAGTTCTTC. It translates to CASSLDAGGSDEQFF.

The table lists this clonotype with a count of one. A much larger clone is a single base away; this may be a read error. Written as DNA, the CDR3 is TGTGCCAGCAGTCCCTCAAAGGGAGCGAACTATAGCTACACCTTC. It codes for CASSPSKGANYSYTF. The chain uses TRBV3-1 and TRBJ1-2; D ambiguous. Per the germline V gene, CDR1 is LGHDT and CDR2 is YNNKEL (reference sequence). CDR3 size: 15 residues.

This clonotype was counted many times. The chain joins TRBV5-1 to TRBJ2-7; D possibly corresponds to TRBD2 (6 bases). The germline gives CDR1 SGHRS, CDR2 YFSETQ. CDR3 length equals 15 residues. Trimming pared 4 bases from V and 2 bases from J, leaving 16 bases between. This CDR3 reads CASSPSTGSPYEQYF. Here the CDR3 DNA reads TGCGCCAGCAGCCCCTCGACCGGGAGCCCCTACGAGCAGTACTTC.

This clonotype was seen a handful of times. The J gene is TRBJ2-3, the V gene TRBV20-1; 10 positions match TRBD2. Germline-derived CDR1 and CDR2 are DFQATT and SNEGSKA (reference sequence). Trimming removed 1 base from V and 5 bases from J; junction bases left unmatched: 6. This CDR3 is built from 15 residues. CDR3 in amino acids: CSARGLAGAGDTQYF. The CDR3 DNA reads TGCAGTGCTAGAGGGCTAGCGGGAGCAGGAGATACGCAGTATTTT.

This clonotype was observed a few times. This chain joins TRBV6-2 or TRBV6-3 and TRBJ2-1, with 7 bases lining up with TRBD2. CDR1 is MNHEY and CDR2 is SVGEGT in the germline V gene. The CDR3 runs 14 residues. The V segment lost 5 bases and the J segment 3 bases; nucleotides outside the gene matches: 4. Here the CDR3 DNA reads TGTGCCAGCAGTACTTCTAGCGGCTACAATGAGCAGTTCTTC. Translated, it gives CASSTSSGYNEQFF.

Concerning this clonotype: This may be a read error, as it is one base from a much larger clone. This chain connects TRBV24-1 to TRBJ2-1; no definite D call. Germline values: CDR1 KGHDR, CDR2 SFDVKD. This CDR3 is built from 11 residues. CDR3 sequence (DNA): TGTGCCGCCAGTCATTACAATGAGCAGTTCTTC. Encoded protein: CAASHYNEQFF.

This clonotype came up many times. The chain links TRBV6-5 to TRBJ1-2; D is ambiguous. V was trimmed by 6 bases and J by 1 base, leaving 15 bases between them. This CDR3 contains 15 residues. Germline-derived CDR1 and CDR2 are MNHEY and SVGAGI. The CDR3 DNA sequence: TGTGCCAGCAGACCAGATCTCAGTCTTAACTATGGCTACACCTTC. The encoded protein is CASRPDLSLNYGYTF.

This clonotype has at least ten counts. The V and J genes are TRBV7-9 and TRBJ1-3, with 10 bases that match TRBD1. The CDR3 sequence is 15 residues long. Germline trimming cut 7 bases from V and 4 bases from J; bases unmatched to any gene: 7. CDR1 is SEHNR, CDR2 FQNEAQ, per germline (reference sequence). The CDR3 bases are TGTGCCAGCACCACCGGACAGGGGGGAGGAAACACCATATATTTT. It translates to CASTTGQGGGNTIYF.

This chain uses TRBV5-1 with TRBJ2-1; 8 nucleotides agree with TRBD2. The CDR3 covers 14 residues. Per germline, CDR1 SGHRS and CDR2 YFSETQ. J lost 10 bases, V lost 4 bases, and 10 bases had no gene match. CDR3 in amino acids: CASSLRTSTSEQFF. The CDR3 DNA reads as TGCGCCAGCAGCCTACGGACTAGCACGAGCGAGCAGTTCTTC.

This clonotype was picked up many times. The chain carries TRBV20-1 and TRBJ2-7, with 16 bases matching TRBD2. Looked up from germline, CDR1 is DFQATT and CDR2 is SNEGSKA (reference sequence). The CDR3 has 15 amino acids. V shed 6 bases and J 4 bases; nucleotides not matched to a gene: 6. CDR3 amino acids: CSAPGLAGGTYEQYF. The CDR3, as DNA: TGCAGTGCCCCGGGACTAGCGGGAGGGACTTACGAGCAGTACTTC.

The sample holds a few counts of this clonotype. J is TRBJ2-7 and V is TRBV7-8; the D is unclear. Germline V gives CDR1 SGHVS, CDR2 FQNEAQ. V was shortened by 3 bases and J by 0 bases, with 12 bases between the two germline ends. There are 15 residues in the CDR3. CDR3 region: CASSFRTRFSYEQYF. CDR3 nucleotides: TGTGCCAGCAGCTTCAGGACCCGATTCTCCTACGAGCAGTACTTC.

The table lists this clonotype with many counts. This chain connects TRBV27 to TRBJ2-7; TRBD1 matches at 9 bases. Per the germline V gene, CDR1 is MNHEY and CDR2 is SMNVEV (reference sequence). This CDR3 is 16 amino acids long. J was trimmed by 2 bases and V by 8 bases; bases with no gene match: 13. CDR3 region: CASALLGTGTPYEQYF. The CDR3 region has the DNA TGTGCCAGCGCCTTACTCGGGACAGGGACCCCCTACGAGCAGTACTTC.

At least ten counts were recorded for this clonotype. The chain uses TRBV28 and TRBJ2-4, with D possibly being TRBD1 (5 bases). Germline CDR1 and CDR2: MDHEN and SYDVKM. Trimming removed 5 bases from V and 0 bases from J, with 17 bases in between. The CDR3 is 17 amino acids. This CDR3 is CASSAGADSLAKNIQYF. CDR3 sequence (DNA): TGTGCCAGCAGTGCTGGAGCTGACAGCCTAGCCAAAAACATTCAGTACTTC.